A selection of T cell receptor beta chains follows, all from one sample in a study of cytomegalovirus exposure and HLA in healthy donors. The data were produced by immunoSEQ multiplex PCR, yet TCRdb's version contains in-frame clones alone and is incomplete. The profile covers roughly 120,000 clones, with roughly 9% appearing a single time and around 5.8% taken by the ten largest. The sequencing sample was made of PBMCs. These receptors came from a woman between 35 and 50 years old in good health and CMV-seropositive. Each CDR3 is given with its conserved first and last residue. D genes are given only for firm matches. The size entry is marked missing in some rows and otherwise reads once, few, many or a size class.

V gene,clone size,J gene,D gene,CDR3 protein,CDR3 DNA
TRBV6-5,.,TRBJ1-5,.,CASRSGNQPQHF,TGTGCCAGCCGCTCGGGCAATCAGCCCCAGCATTTT
TRBV29-1,few,TRBJ1-2,.,CSVWGRREGDTF,TGCAGCGTTTGGGGGCGGAGAGAGGGGGACACCTTC
TRBV19,few,TRBJ1-2,TRBD1,CASSSPGQVFYGYTF,TGTGCCAGTAGTTCTCCGGGACAGGTCTTCTATGGCTACACCTTC
TRBV28,.,TRBJ1-5,.,CASRLSVGNQPQHF,TGTGCCAGCAGGTTGTCAGTGGGCAATCAGCCCCAGCATTTT
TRBV29-1,few,TRBJ2-7,TRBD1,CSVERTGDDEQYF,TGCAGCGTTGAAAGGACAGGGGACGACGAGCAGTACTTC
TRBV11-2,.,TRBJ1-2,.,CASSLDGAMIYGYTF,TGTGCCAGCAGCTTAGATGGAGCCATGATCTATGGCTACACCTTC
TRBV29-1,.,TRBJ1-1,TRBD1,CSVQTGGNTEAFF,TGCAGCGTACAAACAGGGGGTAACACTGAAGCTTTCTTT
TRBV30,.,TRBJ1-5,.,CAWSPGLINQPQHF,TGTGCCTGGAGCCCTGGACTGATTAATCAGCCCCAGCATTTT
TRBV12-5,.,TRBJ2-5,TRBD1,CASGLGAGQGVETQYF,TGTGCTAGTGGTTTGGGCGCGGGACAGGGAGTAGAGACCCAGTACTTC
TRBV5-1,few,TRBJ2-7,.,CASSLSGAIYEQYF,TGCGCCAGCAGCTTGTCAGGGGCAATCTACGAGCAGTACTTC
TRBV7-2,few,TRBJ2-5,.,CASSLYRARETQYF,TGTGCCAGCAGCTTATACAGGGCTAGGGAGACCCAGTACTTC
TRBV6-5,.,TRBJ2-1,TRBD1,CASATGAYNEQFF,TGTGCCAGCGCGACAGGGGCATACAATGAGCAGTTCTTC
TRBV29-1,.,TRBJ2-3,TRBD1,CSVVQGDRGLSDKQYF,TGCAGCGTCGTGCAAGGCGACAGGGGGCTGTCAGATAAGCAGTATTTT
TRBV27,few,TRBJ1-1,.,CASSLRRGGTEAFF,TGTGCCAGCAGTTTACGGAGGGGAGGCACTGAAGCTTTCTTT
TRBV6-6,.,TRBJ2-7,.,CASSRDSYEQYF,TGTGCCAGCAGCAGAGACAGCTACGAGCAGTACTTC
TRBV30,few,TRBJ1-2,TRBD1,CAWSASTRGRGRHGYTF,TGTGCCTGGAGTGCCTCAACTAGAGGCAGGGGGCGCCATGGCTACACCTTC
TRBV30,many,TRBJ1-1,.,CAWLSMNTEAFF,TGTGCCTGGCTTAGCATGAACACTGAAGCTTTCTTT
TRBV7-8,few,TRBJ2-7,.,CASSPWAGVYEQYF,TGTGCCAGCAGCCCCTGGGCAGGGGTCTACGAGCAGTACTTC
TRBV29-1,few,TRBJ2-2,TRBD1,CSVEGHQGAGTGELFF,TGCAGCGTTGAGGGGCATCAGGGGGCGGGCACCGGGGAGCTGTTTTTT
TRBV5-1,.,TRBJ1-2,TRBD1,CASSPGGTGMPNGYTF,TGCGCCAGCAGCCCGGGTGGGACAGGGATGCCAAATGGCTACACCTTC
TRBV6-1,few,TRBJ2-5,.,CASLSGQETQYF,TGTGCCAGCCTTTCCGGCCAAGAGACCCAGTACTTC
TRBV7-6,.,TRBJ2-2,.,CASSPGLVTGELFF,TGTGCCAGCAGCCCGGGACTGGTCACCGGGGAGCTGTTTTTT
TRBV7-9,few,TRBJ1-5,.,CASTLPGSLMINVDQPQHF,TGTGCCAGCACCCTTCCGGGGAGCCTCATGATTAACGTGGATCAGCCCCAGCATTTT
TRBV5-1,.,TRBJ1-2,.,CASSVLGDSNYGYTF,TGCGCCAGCAGCGTATTAGGAGATTCTAACTATGGCTACACCTTC
TRBV30,few,TRBJ1-1,TRBD1,CARRLTGSREAFF,TGTGCCCGGAGGCTGACAGGGAGTAGGGAAGCTTTCTTT
TRBV7-2,.,TRBJ1-1,.,CASSRRDTEAFF,TGTGCCAGCAGCCGACGGGACACTGAAGCTTTCTTT
TRBV15,few,TRBJ1-4,.,CATSRASQGGEKLFF,TGTGCCACCAGCAGAGCGTCGCAGGGAGGCGAAAAACTGTTTTTT
TRBV5-1,few,TRBJ1-1,TRBD1,CASSLVATGVTEAFF,TGCGCCAGCAGCTTGGTTGCGACAGGGGTCACTGAAGCTTTCTTT
TRBV19,.,TRBJ2-7,TRBD1,CASSISRGQDHEQYF,TGTGCCAGTAGTATTTCCCGTGGACAGGACCACGAGCAGTACTTC
TRBV2,.,TRBJ2-7,TRBD1,CASTRDSSYEQYF,TGTGCCAGCACCCGGGACAGTTCCTACGAGCAGTACTTC
TRBV25-1,few,TRBJ2-2,.,CASSDRRGGSGELFF,TGTGCCAGCAGTGACCGGAGGGGGGGATCCGGGGAGCTGTTTTTT
TRBV6-5,few,TRBJ1-5,.,CASRPGGRVGQPQHF,TGTGCCAGCAGGCCCGGGGGTCGTGTCGGTCAGCCCCAGCATTTT
TRBV27,few,TRBJ2-5,TRBD2,CASSSWGGGHQETQYF,TGTGCCAGCAGTTCCTGGGGCGGGGGGCATCAAGAGACCCAGTACTTC
TRBV18,.,TRBJ1-4,.,CASSGGATEKLFF,TGTGCCAGCTCGGGGGGGGCGACCGAAAAACTGTTTTTT
TRBV6-1,few,TRBJ1-5,TRBD1,CASSTGGRFQPQHF,TGTGCCAGCAGTACAGGGGGCAGGTTTCAGCCCCAGCATTTT
TRBV9,.,TRBJ1-1,TRBD1,CASSGRGQGSFLNVNTEAFF,TGTGCCAGCAGCGGGAGGGGACAGGGGAGTTTCCTCAACGTGAACACTGAAGCTTTCTTT
TRBV28,.,TRBJ1-1,TRBD1,CASSLRERGQTEAFF,TGTGCCAGCAGTCTCCGGGAAAGGGGGCAGACTGAAGCTTTCTTT
TRBV2,.,TRBJ1-2,.,CASTGSGISGYTF,TGTGCCAGCACGGGGTCGGGCATAAGTGGCTACACCTTC
TRBV7-7,.,TRBJ2-5,.,CASSLVGSGQETQYF,TGTGCCAGCAGCTTAGTTGGTAGCGGTCAAGAGACCCAGTACTTC
TRBV7-2,few,TRBJ2-3,TRBD2,CASSLGLAGGVTDTQYF,TGTGCCAGCAGCTTAGGGCTAGCGGGAGGGGTCACAGATACGCAGTATTTT
TRBV6-1,.,TRBJ2-7,.,CASSEAPRSSYEQYF,TGTGCCAGCAGTGAAGCGCCCAGAAGCTCCTACGAGCAGTACTTC
TRBV28,.,TRBJ1-5,TRBD1,CASIQGGSNQPQHF,TGTGCCAGCATCCAGGGGGGTAGCAATCAGCCCCAGCATTTT
TRBV5-1,.,TRBJ1-1,TRBD1,CASRGDRVETEAFF,TGCGCCAGCAGGGGAGACAGGGTGGAGACTGAAGCTTTCTTT
TRBV5-1,few,TRBJ1-1,.,CASSLWGGTEAFF,TGCGCCAGCAGCTTGTGGGGAGGTACTGAAGCTTTCTTT
TRBV4-1,few,TRBJ2-1,.,CASSRDTRSYNEQFF,TGCGCCAGCAGCCGGGACACTCGCTCCTACAATGAGCAGTTCTTC